This TCR beta chain was sequenced for a study of Ad26.COV2.S vaccination and SARS-CoV-2 variants (dated by TCRdb to 2020 to 2022). Describing the broader study: Donors in the vaccine arm were drawn from COV1001, a phase I-IIa trial of Ad26.COV2.S in healthy adults that was multicentre, randomized, double-blind and placebo-controlled. Ad26.COV2.S was given intramuscularly at 5x10^10 or 1x10^11 viral particles, as a single shot or as two shots 56 days apart. Sequencing of the TCRbeta repertoire served to evaluate the specificity and breadth of SARS-CoV-2-reactive T cell receptors following Ad26.COV2.S vaccination. The TCR-sequenced set comprised approximately 30 samples: around 20 Ad26.COV2.S vaccine recipients, 5 placebo recipients and 8 SARS-CoV-2 convalescent individuals. Trial participants were randomized into five groups of five, in which low-dose or high-dose Ad26.COV2.S was given once or twice, or placebo was given on both occasions. Blinding of investigators to trial group allocation was maintained during experiments and outcome assessment.

The immunoSEQ Assay was used to sequence TCRbeta CDR3 regions. After extraction, genomic DNA underwent amplification by bias-controlled multiplex PCR, followed by high-throughput sequencing. The authors' pipeline ran thus. To quantify the absolute abundance of every unique TCRbeta CDR3 region, sequences were collapsed and filtered. T cell fraction was estimated by normalization of TCRbeta template counts to usable DNA, with usable DNA being measured through amplification of reference genes present in all nucleated cells. Repertoire TCRs were annotated as SARS-CoV-2-specific by exact matching of V gene, CDR3 amino acid sequence and J gene to a known reactive TCR set. The reference SARS-CoV-2 TCR set came from MIRA and was filtered for enrichment in COVID-19-positive ImmuneCODE repertoires, removing public or cross-reactive TCRs. Drawing on the MIRA antigens, annotated TCRs were analysed further at the level of specific ORF or position within ORF. Depth was the summed frequency of annotated unique rearrangements, while breadth was defined as annotated unique rearrangements over total unique productive rearrangements. TCR breadth was compared between groups using two-sided Wilcoxon rank-sum tests. In its TCRdb copy, this immuneACCESS table keeps in-frame sequences only and misses some clones. Where compared with another copy, unresolved V genes explain less than half of these, and the others have no known cause. D and trimming were read from the DNA, whereas the V and J calls and clone size are those reported in that table. This sample lists about 350,000 clones; approximately 85% were detected once. The top ten clones comprise 2.5% to 3.5% of the sample.

What the work shows at the level of the full study, not this receptor alone: The authors noted that total T cell responses may have been underestimated by the TCR breadth and depth analyses. Comparable non-spike TCR breadth was observed between vaccine and placebo recipients, consistent with only spike being contained in the vaccine. The study lacked the statistical power to compare responses across vaccine doses or regimens. After vaccination, substantial breadth of spike-specific CD8+ and CD4+ T cell responses was reported. Higher spike-specific TCR breadth was observed in Ad26.COV2.S recipients than in placebo recipients (P = 0.0014).

As regards this clone: This receptor's antigen is unknown. The record has no base qualities; no much larger clone is one base away.

This sample's treatment or condition label indicates: around 19 received Ad26.COV2.S at low or high dose, single or two shots; 5 received placebo; per-sample allocation not given. Repertoires of vaccine and placebo recipients were sequenced from samples collected on day 63 after the first injection. In Cohort 1b, 25 adults aged 18-55 years were enrolled at a single site in Boston, USA, between 29 July and 7 August 2020. Ad26.COV2.S was a replication-incompetent adenovirus type 26 vector that expressed a prefusion-stabilized SARS-CoV-2 spike protein derived from the original Wuhan strain. Trimmed from V: 2 bases; trimmed from J: 0 bases; junction bases lacking a gene match: 9. The germline V gene sets CDR1 to SGHDN and CDR2 to FVKESK. The CDR3 starts with the cysteine, ends with the phenylalanine, and has 17 residues. Solely the CDR3 DNA is kept, with 51 bases framed from the first base.

Sequencing used peripheral blood, obtained in a trial of Ad26.COV2.S vaccine versus placebo. This sequence uses TRBV14 and TRBJ1-1; 7 central bases correspond to TRBD1. The origin of this receptor is a person aged 18 to 65 who received the Ad26.COV2.S COVID-19 vaccine or a placebo. The nucleotide sequence reads TGTGCCAGCAGCCAACCCGGGACAGCAAAAATGAACACTGAAGCTTTCTTT. Translated, this is CASSQPGTAKMNTEAFF.